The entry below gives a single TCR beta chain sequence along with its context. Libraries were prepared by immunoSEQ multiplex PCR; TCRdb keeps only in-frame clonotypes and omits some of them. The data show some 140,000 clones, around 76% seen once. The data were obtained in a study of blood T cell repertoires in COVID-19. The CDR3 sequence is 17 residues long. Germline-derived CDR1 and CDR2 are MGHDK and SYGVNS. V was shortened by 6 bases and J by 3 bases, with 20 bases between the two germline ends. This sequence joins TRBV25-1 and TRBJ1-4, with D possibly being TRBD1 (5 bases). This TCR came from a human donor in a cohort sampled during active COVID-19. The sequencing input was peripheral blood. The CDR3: CASRETVLFSPNEKLFF. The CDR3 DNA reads TGTGCCAGCAGGGAGACAGTTCTCTTCTCTCCTAATGAAAAACTGTTTTTT. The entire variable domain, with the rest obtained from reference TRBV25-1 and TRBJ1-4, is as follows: EADIYQTPRYLVIGTGKKITLECSQTMGHDKMYWYQQDPGMELHLIHYSYGVNSTEKGDLSSESTVSRIRTEHFPLTLESARPSHTSQYLCASRETVLFSPNEKLFFGSGTQLSVL.